These T cell receptor beta chains were read from a single sample in a study of T cells in localized non-small cell lung cancer. Some clones are missing from TCRdb's copy, which holds only in-frame ones; the method was immunoSEQ multiplex PCR. The data contain about 82,000 clones, around 81% of them singletons. Sequenced here: PBMCs, sampled before any cancer treatment. The receptors here all came from a man aged 40 to 70 with stage II squamous cell lung carcinoma. The CDR3 runs from the conserved cysteine through the conserved F or W. A D gene is named only where the DNA matches it firmly. Clone size is given for some rows only: seen once, a few or many times, or a class if the clone is expanded.

D: NA; V: TRBV18; size: NA; J: TRBJ1-5; length: 13; DNA: TGTGCCAGCTCACAACAGTTAAATCAGCCCCAGCATTTT; CDR3: CASSQQLNQPQHF
D: NA; V: TRBV18; size: NA; J: TRBJ1-5; length: 13; DNA: TGTGCCAGCTCACCAACAGCCGACCAGCCCCAGCATTTT; CDR3: CASSPTADQPQHF
D: NA; V: TRBV5-4; size: NA; J: TRBJ1-1; length: 16; DNA: TGTGCCAGCAGCTTGGGATGGGAAAGGTTGAACACTGAAGCTTTCTTT; CDR3: CASSLGWERLNTEAFF
D: NA; V: TRBV4-1; size: few; J: TRBJ1-2; length: 14; DNA: TGCGCCAGCAGCCAAGATCGGTCCAGCTTCGGCTACACCTTC; CDR3: CASSQDRSSFGYTF
D: NA; V: TRBV6-5; size: NA; J: TRBJ2-1; length: 15; DNA: TGTGCCAGCAGGTCGCGGCAGGGGCCCTACAATGAGCAGTTCTTC; CDR3: CASRSRQGPYNEQFF
D: TRBD2; V: TRBV28; size: NA; J: TRBJ2-7; length: 18; DNA: TGTGCCAGCAGTTCAGGACTAGCGGGAGGTTGGGGGTCCTACGAGCAGTACTTC; CDR3: CASSSGLAGGWGSYEQYF
D: NA; V: TRBV27; size: NA; J: TRBJ1-5; length: 16; DNA: TGTGCCAGCAGCTTCGGGCAGAGCCTTAGCAATCAGCCCCAGCATTTT; CDR3: CASSFGQSLSNQPQHF
D: NA; V: TRBV11-2; size: NA; J: TRBJ1-2; length: 12; DNA: TGTGCCAGCAGCTCCCAGAGCGGAAGCTACACCTTC; CDR3: CASSSQSGSYTF
D: TRBD1; V: TRBV5-1; size: NA; J: TRBJ1-1; length: 16; DNA: TGCGCCAGCAGCTTAGGGATCCCAGGGGGCGCAGCCGAAGCTTTCTTT; CDR3: CASSLGIPGGAAEAFF
D: NA; V: TRBV7-2; size: NA; J: TRBJ1-3; length: 15; DNA: TGTGCCAGCAGCTTTCAATGGGGCTCTGGAAACACCATATATTTT; CDR3: CASSFQWGSGNTIYF
D: NA; V: TRBV6-1; size: NA; J: TRBJ1-5; length: 14; DNA: TGTGCCAGCAGTGAAGGGGCCCCTACTCAGCCCCAGCATTTT; CDR3: CASSEGAPTQPQHF
D: TRBD2; V: TRBV29-1; size: once; J: TRBJ2-3; length: 14; DNA: TGCAGCGCAGATAGCGGGAGCCGGGCGGATACGCAGTATTTT; CDR3: CSADSGSRADTQYF
D: TRBD2; V: TRBV27; size: NA; J: TRBJ2-1; length: 17; DNA: TGTGCCAGCACCCTACGGTCCCTAGCGGGAGGGCCGAATGAGCAGTTCTTC; CDR3: CASTLRSLAGGPNEQFF
D: NA; V: TRBV6-5; size: NA; J: TRBJ1-2; length: 13; DNA: TGTGCCAGCAGTTACTCGCCAGGGTTTGGCTACACCTTC; CDR3: CASSYSPGFGYTF
D: TRBD1; V: TRBV5-1; size: few; J: TRBJ1-5; length: 14; DNA: TGCGCCAGCAGCACCGGGACAGGCGGCCAGCCCCAGCATTTT; CDR3: CASSTGTGGQPQHF
D: TRBD1; V: TRBV19; size: NA; J: TRBJ2-3; length: 17; DNA: TGTGCCAGTAGTCGATCAGGCGGGACAGGGCCCACAGATACGCAGTATTTT; CDR3: CASSRSGGTGPTDTQYF
D: NA; V: TRBV18; size: NA; J: TRBJ1-4; length: 14; DNA: TGTGCCAGCTCACATGGAACTGCGGGGGAAAAACTGTTTTTT; CDR3: CASSHGTAGEKLFF
D: TRBD1; V: TRBV5-1; size: NA; J: TRBJ2-1; length: 15; DNA: TGCGCCAGCAGCCCCGCCGGGACAGGGTATGATGAGCAGTTCTTC; CDR3: CASSPAGTGYDEQFF
D: TRBD1; V: TRBV14; size: NA; J: TRBJ2-1; length: 14; DNA: TGTGCCAGCAAAGGACAGGGGTCCCACAATGAGCAGTTCTTC; CDR3: CASKGQGSHNEQFF
D: TRBD2; V: TRBV7-9; size: once; J: TRBJ2-2; length: 14; DNA: TGTGCGTTCACGGGCCTAGCGGACACCGGGGAGCTGTTTTTT; CDR3: CAFTGLADTGELFF
D: TRBD2; V: TRBV7-2; size: NA; J: TRBJ2-5; length: 16; DNA: TGTGCCAGCAGCTCTCGGACTAGCGGGAGCGCAGAGACCCAGTACTTC; CDR3: CASSSRTSGSAETQYF
D: TRBD1; V: TRBV19; size: many; J: TRBJ1-1; length: 14; DNA: TGTGCCAGTAGTTTGGGACAGTCCAACACTGAAGCTTTCTTT; CDR3: CASSLGQSNTEAFF
D: TRBD1; V: TRBV5-6; size: NA; J: TRBJ1-1; length: 16; DNA: TGTGCCAGCAGCGAGGACAGGGGGCGAATAAACACTGAAGCTTTCTTT; CDR3: CASSEDRGRINTEAFF
D: TRBD2; V: TRBV5-4; size: few; J: TRBJ2-7; length: 15; DNA: TGTGCCAGCAGCTGGCCTAGCGGGGGCTCCTACGAGCAGTACTTC; CDR3: CASSWPSGGSYEQYF
D: TRBD2; V: TRBV19; size: NA; J: TRBJ2-1; length: 15; DNA: TGTGCCAGTAAGAGAACTAGCGGGGGGACCGATGAGCAGTTCTTC; CDR3: CASKRTSGGTDEQFF
D: NA; V: TRBV7-2; size: NA; J: TRBJ1-2; length: 14; DNA: TGTGCCAGCAGCTTAGACACCCGGAACTATGGCTACACCTTC; CDR3: CASSLDTRNYGYTF
D: NA; V: TRBV15; size: NA; J: TRBJ1-4; length: 14; DNA: TGTGCCACCAGCCGCCCGGGGACTAATGAAAAACTGTTTTTT; CDR3: CATSRPGTNEKLFF
D: NA; V: TRBV5-4; size: NA; J: TRBJ2-3; length: 15; DNA: TGTGCCAGCAGCTTGGTAACGGGGTTCACAGATACGCAGTATTTT; CDR3: CASSLVTGFTDTQYF